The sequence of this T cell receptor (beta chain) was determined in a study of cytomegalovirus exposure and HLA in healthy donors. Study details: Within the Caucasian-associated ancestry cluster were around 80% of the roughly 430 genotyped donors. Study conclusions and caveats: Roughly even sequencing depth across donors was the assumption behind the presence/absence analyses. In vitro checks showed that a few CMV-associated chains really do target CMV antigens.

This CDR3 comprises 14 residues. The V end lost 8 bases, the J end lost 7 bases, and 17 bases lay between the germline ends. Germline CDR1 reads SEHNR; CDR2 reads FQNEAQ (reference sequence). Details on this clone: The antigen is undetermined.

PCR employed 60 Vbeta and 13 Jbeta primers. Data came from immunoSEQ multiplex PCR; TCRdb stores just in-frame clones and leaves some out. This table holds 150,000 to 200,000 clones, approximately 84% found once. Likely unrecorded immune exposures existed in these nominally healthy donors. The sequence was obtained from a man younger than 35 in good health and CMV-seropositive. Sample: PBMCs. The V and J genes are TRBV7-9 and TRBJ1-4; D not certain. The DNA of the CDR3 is TGTGCCAGCCATGACGTCGGGAGCGGTGAAAAACTGTTTTTT. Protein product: CASHDVGSGEKLFF.